Given below is one T cell receptor (beta chain) in context. The target antigen is unknown. This specimen comes from a study of cytomegalovirus exposure and HLA in healthy donors. Study outcomes and limitations: A cluster of highly shared sequence variants was likely a sequencing artifact. Researchers catalogued under 200 TCR beta chains as cytomegalovirus-associated. No immune exposure information besides CMV serostatus was available.

The germline V and J ends were trimmed by 6 bases and 2 bases, with 14 bases remaining between them. CDR3 length: 14 residues. Germline CDR1 MNHNS, CDR2 SASEGT. A multiplex PCR was run with 60 Vbeta primers and 13 Jbeta primers. Measured with immunoSEQ multiplex PCR; TCRdb has only the in-frame clones, and not every one. The sample comprises a few hundred thousand clones, around 81% of which are singletons, and less than 8.5% rests with the top ten. The source material was PBMCs. The J gene is TRBJ2-7, the V gene TRBV6-1; D perhaps matches TRBD1 (6 bases). This TCR was recovered from a woman aged 60-75 years in good health and CMV-seropositive. The CDR3 spells CASRPRGNTYEQYF. CDR3 nucleotides: TGTGCCAGCAGGCCCAGGGGCAATACCTACGAGCAGTACTTC.